The 28 T cell receptor beta chains listed next were all sequenced from one sample in a study of T cell changes during pregnancy in multiple sclerosis. Produced via immunoSEQ multiplex PCR; TCRdb's table is partial and in-frame only. This repertoire shows about 68,000 clones, roughly nine tenths found once; its top ten account for 1.2% to 1.5%. This sample comprised peripheral blood, obtained in the second trimester of pregnancy. These receptors came from a female donor in good health, enrolled as a control in a pregnancy study.

The genes are TRBV28 and TRBJ1-5; 7 positions agree with TRBD1. This CDR3 has 15 residues. Germline loops: CDR1 MDHEN, CDR2 SYDVKM. The V and J ends lost 3 bases and 5 bases, in that order; junction bases with no gene match: 7. The CDR3 here is CASSFGTAYYQPQHF. DNA for the CDR3: TGTGCCAGCAGTTTCGGGACAGCTTACTATCAGCCCCAGCATTTT.

The V and J genes are TRBV10-3 and TRBJ2-7; D gene uncertain. The germline V and J ends were trimmed by 2 bases and 3 bases, with 14 bases remaining between them. Germline-derived CDR1 and CDR2 are ENHRY and SYGVKD. The CDR3 length is 15 residues. The CDR3 loop reads CAISETAQNLYEQYF. The CDR3 bases are TGTGCCATCAGTGAGACCGCACAGAATCTCTACGAGCAGTACTTC.

The genes are TRBV4-1 and TRBJ1-3, with D possibly being TRBD1 (5 bases). V lost 6 bases to trimming and J lost 0 bases, with 18 bases between them. In germline, CDR1 is MGHRA, CDR2 YSYEKL. This CDR3 contains 17 residues. The CDR3 is CASSLDHRPNSGNTIYF. CDR3 nucleotide sequence: TGCGCCAGCAGTCTCGACCACAGGCCGAACTCTGGAAACACCATATATTTT.

The V and J genes are TRBV6-4 and TRBJ2-1; 7 bases fit TRBD2. The CDR3 loop spans 14 amino acids. The germline CDR1 and CDR2 sequences are MRHNA and SNTAGT. The V segment lost 10 bases and the J segment 2 bases; nucleotides outside the gene matches: 8. In DNA, the CDR3 is TGTGCCACCAGCCCCGGGGGGACCTACAATGAGCAGTTCTTC. Protein sequence: CATSPGGTYNEQFF.

The chain links TRBV30 to TRBJ1-2; D is unclear. The germline V gene encodes CDR1 GTSNPN and CDR2 SVGIG (reference sequence). V was cut by 3 bases and J by 7 bases, with 12 bases left in between. This CDR3 is built from 12 residues. The CDR3 DNA is TGTGCCTGGAGCCGAGAGGGCAGTGGCTACACCTTC. Protein sequence: CAWSREGSGYTF.

The V gene is TRBV5-4, the J gene TRBJ1-2; D may be TRBD1 (5 bases). This CDR3 region has 12 residues. Trimming removed 4 bases from V and 5 bases from J, with 9 bases in between. The germline CDR1 and CDR2 sequences are SGHNT and YYREEE (reference sequence). CDR3 protein: CASSPDSYGYTF. CDR3 bases: TGTGCCAGCAGCCCAGACAGTTATGGCTACACCTTC.

V usage is TRBV11-3 and J usage is TRBJ1-1; 7 nucleotides line up with TRBD1. V dropped 4 bases and J dropped 5; count of bases not matched to a gene: 10. This CDR3 comprises 15 residues. Germline CDR1 and CDR2: SGHNT and YENEEA. The CDR3 DNA is TGTGCCAGCAGCTCGAATAACCCAGGGGGGACTGAAGCTTTCTTT. Translated: CASSSNNPGGTEAFF.

The chain recombines TRBV5-1 with TRBJ1-2, with 7 bases identical to TRBD1. The J segment lost 3 bases and the V segment lost 4 bases, leaving 6 bases of the junction unmatched. The germline V gene encodes CDR1 SGHRS and CDR2 YFSETQ. The length of the CDR3 is 14 residues. The CDR3 protein is CASSRGGPDYGYTF. The CDR3 DNA follows: TGCGCCAGCAGCAGAGGGGGCCCTGACTATGGCTACACCTTC.

This rearrangement joins TRBV5-1 to TRBJ1-1; no reliable D call. The CDR3 sequence is 14 residues long. Germline CDR1 is SGHRS and CDR2 is YFSETQ. The V and J ends lost 2 bases and 1 base respectively, with 9 bases between them. CDR3 coding DNA: TGCGCCAGCAGCTTCGAGACACAGAACACTGAAGCTTTCTTT. Its translation: CASSFETQNTEAFF.

This clone came up once. Other nucleotide sequences in the sample specify the same CDR3. The chain uses TRBV5-1 and TRBJ1-4; D is unclear. Germline-derived CDR1 and CDR2 are SGHRS and YFSETQ. This CDR3 region has 14 residues. The V and J ends lost 0 bases and 3 bases respectively, with 6 bases between them. CDR3 in DNA: TGCGCCAGCAGCTTGGGGGCACCTAATGAAAAACTGTTTTTT. As protein: CASSLGAPNEKLFF.

The rearrangement uses TRBV2 and TRBJ2-5; D is uncertain. The J call could be wrong; TRBJ2-7 is a better fit for the DNA end. Germline loops: CDR1 SNHLY, CDR2 FYNNEI. This CDR3 has 14 residues. The CDR3 coding sequence is TGTGCCAGCAGTTCCGGGTCCCTAGTCTACGAGCAGTACTTC. It is translated as CASSSGSLVYEQYF.

The rearrangement joins TRBV28 to TRBJ2-2; 8 nucleotides match TRBD2. J lost 6 bases, V lost 2 bases, and 5 bases had no gene match. This CDR3 spans 15 amino acids. Germline V lookup: CDR1 MDHEN, CDR2 SYDVKM. The CDR3 nucleotides read TGTGCCAGCAGTTTAAGCGGGAGTTCGGCCGGGGAGCTGTTTTTT. Translation gives CASSLSGSSAGELFF.

The chain links TRBV6-1 to TRBJ1-2; D is unclear. Trimming pared 3 bases from V and 4 bases from J, leaving 6 bases between. Germline assignment: CDR1 MNHNS and CDR2 SASEGT. CDR3 length equals 12 residues. This CDR3 reads CASSEGSYGYTF. CDR3 bases: TGTGCCAGCAGTGAGGGCAGCTATGGCTACACCTTC.

V and J are TRBV7-8 and TRBJ1-3; 8 nucleotides agree with TRBD1. The J segment lost 0 bases and the V segment lost 4 bases, leaving 11 bases of the junction unmatched. Germline V CDR1 and CDR2: SGHVS, FQNEAQ. The CDR3 extends over 18 amino acids. CDR3 DNA sequence: TGTGCCAGCAGCTCCAGGACCCGACAGGGGATCTCTGGAAACACCATATATTTT. It specifies CASSSRTRQGISGNTIYF.

J is TRBJ2-2 and V is TRBV6-1, with D perhaps matching TRBD1 (6 bases). The CDR3 runs 14 residues. Trimming removed 5 bases from V and 3 bases from J, with 10 bases in between. In germline, CDR1 is MNHNS, CDR2 SASEGT. The CDR3: CASSRGIDTGELFF. The CDR3, as DNA: TGTGCCAGCAGTAGGGGGATCGACACCGGGGAGCTGTTTTTT.

The rearrangement uses TRBV5-1 and TRBJ1-3, with a weak D call TRBD1 (5 bases). V lost 0 bases to trimming and J lost 0 bases, with 7 bases between them. The CDR3 is 15 amino acids. Germline loops: CDR1 SGHRS, CDR2 YFSETQ. The chain's CDR3 is CASSLDRISGNTIYF. The CDR3 DNA is TGCGCCAGCAGCTTGGACAGGATCTCTGGAAACACCATATATTTT.

J is TRBJ1-1 and V is TRBV6-5; 9 bases match TRBD1. V trimming: 2 bases; J trimming: 11 bases; junction bases outside the gene matches: 6. The CDR3 runs to 13 residues. Germline V gene sequence: CDR1 MNHEY, CDR2 SVGAGI. DNA of the CDR3: TGTGCCAGCAGTTACGGGACAGGGATGATTGCTTTCTTT. It translates to CASSYGTGMIAFF.

The gene calls are TRBV6-4 and TRBJ2-3; 10 bases align to TRBD2. Trimming at V came to 2 bases and at J to 5 bases, leaving 7 bases not matched to a gene. The length of the CDR3 is 16 residues. CDR1 and CDR2 from the germline V gene are MRHNA and SNTAGT. The CDR3 sequence: CASSDDPAGGQDTQYF. The CDR3 DNA reads as TGTGCCAGCAGTGACGATCCAGCGGGAGGGCAAGATACGCAGTATTTT.

The V call is TRBV13, the J call TRBJ2-1; TRBD2 agrees at 8 bases. This CDR3 comprises 14 residues. The V and J ends lost 7 bases and 0 bases, in that order; junction bases with no gene match: 2. Per germline, CDR1 PRHDT and CDR2 FYEKMQ (reference sequence). This CDR3 is CASTSGSSYNEQFF. The CDR3 region has the DNA TGTGCCAGCACCAGCGGGAGCTCCTACAATGAGCAGTTCTTC.

The chain carries TRBV29-1 and TRBJ1-2, with D hard to call. V lost 0 bases, J lost 1 base, and 3 bases lay in between. From germline, CDR1 is SQVTM and CDR2 ANQGSEA. The CDR3 is 12 residues long. CDR3 sequence (DNA): TGCAGCGTTGAAGACTTTAACTATGGCTACACCTTC. Its protein is CSVEDFNYGYTF.

The chain recombines TRBV30 with TRBJ2-3; TRBD1 aligns across 8 bases. The CDR3 runs 13 residues. Germline CDR1 GTSNPN, CDR2 SVGIG (reference sequence). The J segment lost 4 bases and the V segment lost 0 bases, leaving 0 bases of the junction unmatched. CDR3 protein: CAWSVQGADTQYF. The CDR3 nucleotides read TGTGCCTGGAGTGTACAGGGGGCAGATACGCAGTATTTT.

This clone was counted a single time. The chain employs TRBV7-9 and TRBJ2-5, with D possibly TRBD1 on 5 matching bases. Germline V lookup: CDR1 SEHNR, CDR2 FQNEAQ (reference sequence). V shed 5 bases and J shed 5 bases, with 6 bases lying between them. The CDR3 contains 11 residues. The CDR3, as DNA: TGTGCCAGCAGCGCAGGGGAGACCCAGTACTTC. This sequence encodes CASSAGETQYF.

This clone was found once. This chain joins TRBV6-5 and TRBJ1-2, with TRBD1 matching over 7 bases. CDR1 and CDR2 from the germline V gene are MNHEY and SVGAGI. Losses at the gene ends were 1 base for V and 4 bases for J; bases not matched to a gene: 6. CDR3 size: 15 residues. CDR3 nucleotide sequence: TGTGCCAGCAGTTACTTGGCAGGGGGTCGCTATGGCTACACCTTC. It codes for CASSYLAGGRYGYTF.

The chain employs TRBV5-1 and TRBJ2-1; 10 bases map to TRBD1. The germline CDR1 and CDR2 sequences are SGHRS and YFSETQ. The trim removed 4 bases at V and 5 bases at J, leaving 12 bases unmatched. This CDR3 is 17 amino acids long. The CDR3: CASSTYGQGVRDNEQFF. CDR3 DNA: TGCGCCAGCAGCACGTACGGACAGGGGGTAAGGGACAATGAGCAGTTCTTC.

The chain is built from TRBV7-2 and TRBJ2-1, with D unresolved. Between the trimmed V and J ends, which lost 3 bases and 4 bases, there was a span of 13 bases. This CDR3 comprises 15 residues. Germline V gene sequence: CDR1 SGHTA, CDR2 FQGNSA. CDR3 sequence (DNA): TGTGCCAGCAGCTTCCCTCAAACAGTATACAATGAGCAGTTCTTC. This gives the protein CASSFPQTVYNEQFF.

The chain recombines TRBV6-1 with TRBJ1-4; 9 bases align to TRBD1. The germline V gene has CDR1 MNHNS and CDR2 SASEGT. The CDR3 sequence is 14 residues long. V was pared by 4 bases and J by 8 bases, with 5 bases of the junction left unmatched. The chain's CDR3 is CASSVGQGEEKLFF. CDR3 DNA: TGTGCCAGCAGTGTGGGACAGGGAGAGGAAAAACTGTTTTTT.

The gene calls are TRBV5-4 and TRBJ2-5; 12 bases align to TRBD2. CDR3 size: 17 residues. The germline gives CDR1 SGHNT, CDR2 YYREEE (reference sequence). With 0 bases clipped from V and 4 bases from J, the junction kept 7 bases outside the gene matches. This CDR3 reads CASSLASGGAWLETQYF. For the CDR3, the DNA is TGTGCCAGCAGCTTGGCTAGCGGGGGGGCCTGGTTAGAGACCCAGTACTTC.

The rearrangement joins TRBV5-6 to TRBJ2-7; 8 nucleotides align to TRBD2. V shed 4 bases, J shed 5 bases, and the junction held 14 bases outside the gene matches. Germline lookup yields CDR1 SGHDT and CDR2 YYEEEE. The length of the CDR3 is 16 residues. In DNA form, the CDR3 reads TGTGCCAGCAGCCCGGTAGCGGGCGGGGGGCTTCACGAGCAGTACTTC. This codes for CASSPVAGGGLHEQYF. The whole variable domain, filled in from reference TRBV5-6 and TRBJ2-7, reads DAGVTQSPTHLIKTRGQQVTLRCSPKSGHDTVSWYQQALGQGPQFIFQYYEEEERQRGNFPDRFSGHQFPNYSSELNVNALLLGDSALYLCASSPVAGGGLHEQYFGPGTRLTVT.